This TCR beta chain was observed in a study of cytomegalovirus exposure and HLA in healthy donors. Study-wide background: Within the Caucasian-associated ancestry cluster were roughly 81% of the approximately 400 genotyped donors.

The CDR3 extends over 11 amino acids. The V segment lost 5 bases and the J segment 9 bases; nucleotides outside the gene matches: 4. Germline assignment: CDR1 SQVTM and CDR2 ANQGSEA. The primer mix had 60 Vbeta and 13 Jbeta primers. Profiled with immunoSEQ multiplex PCR; TCRdb holds only in-frame clones, not every one. The sample has some 110,000 clones; more than 60% are singletons. In the case of this clone: Its target is unknown.

General study findings and limits: In a later analysis, HLA-C alleles had the fewest associated TCRs, DRB1 alleles the most. For TCR beta chains, V- and J-gene trimming was later linked to a missense DCLRE1C variant. Reported findings show TCR beta sequences accurately forecast HLA-A and HLA-B alleles in most subjects.

The sequence was obtained from a woman between 50 and 59 years old in good health and CMV-seropositive. What was sequenced was PBMCs. The gene calls are TRBV29-1 and TRBJ2-1; 7 bases are a match to TRBD1. The CDR3 region is CSVPEGAEQFF. The CDR3 DNA follows: TGCAGCGTTCCCGAGGGGGCTGAGCAGTTCTTC.